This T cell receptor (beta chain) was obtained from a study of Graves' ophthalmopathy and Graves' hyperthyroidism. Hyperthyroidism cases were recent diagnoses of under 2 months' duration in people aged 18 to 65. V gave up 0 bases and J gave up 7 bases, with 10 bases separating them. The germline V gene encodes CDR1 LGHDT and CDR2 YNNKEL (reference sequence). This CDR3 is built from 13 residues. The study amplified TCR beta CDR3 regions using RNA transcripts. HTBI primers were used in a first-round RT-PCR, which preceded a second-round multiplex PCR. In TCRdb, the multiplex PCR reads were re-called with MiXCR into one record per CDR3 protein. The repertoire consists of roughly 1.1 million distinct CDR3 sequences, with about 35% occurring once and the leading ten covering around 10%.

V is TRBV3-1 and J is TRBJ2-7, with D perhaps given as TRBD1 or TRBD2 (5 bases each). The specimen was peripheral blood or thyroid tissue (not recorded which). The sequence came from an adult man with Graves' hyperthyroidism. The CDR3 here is CASSQDSEGEQYF. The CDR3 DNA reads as TGTGCCAGCAGCCAAGATTCAGAGGGGGAGCAGTACTTC.